This TCR beta chain was identified in a study of shared clonotypes between healthy human individuals. Trimming removed 3 bases from V and 4 bases from J, with 6 bases in between. The CDR3 length is 12 residues. The V gene's germline CDR1 is WNHNN and CDR2 SYGVQD (reference sequence). TCRdb keeps only in-frame clones here, not all; method: immunoSEQ multiplex PCR. The table includes approximately 340,000 clones, less than 75% detected once. A remark on this clone: This CDR3 is also generated by other DNA sequences in the sample.

The clonotype comes from a man aged 25-40 years in good health. Sequenced input: memory CD4+ T cells sorted from blood. Subset denoted: CD45RA-negative fraction. The V and J genes are TRBV10-1 and TRBJ2-5, with a possible D match to TRBD2 (5 bases). CDR3: CASSEEGETQYF. Here the CDR3 DNA reads TGCGCCAGCAGTGAAGAGGGAGAGACCCAGTACTTC.